At least ten counts were recorded for the clone carrying this T cell receptor (beta chain). This sample was included in a study of T cells in Graves' hyperthyroidism and ophthalmopathy. RNA transcripts served as the template for amplifying TCR beta CDR3 regions. In the first-round RT-PCR of the TCR CDR3, the HTBI primer set was used. Each CDR3 protein gets one entry after TCRdb re-called the multiplex PCR reads with MiXCR. This repertoire shows more than 300,000 distinct CDR3 sequences, about a fifth found once; its top ten account for around 40%. Germline CDR1 SNHLY, CDR2 FYNNEI. The CDR3 runs 15 residues. Trimming at V came to 5 bases and at J to 6 bases, leaving 6 bases not matched to a gene.

The specimen was blood. This clonotype was obtained from a man aged 18 to 30 with Graves' ophthalmopathy. The chain carries TRBV2 and TRBJ1-5, with 11 bases that match TRBD1. In DNA, the CDR3 is TGTGCCAGCAGTAAAGGGACAGGGGGGAGTCAGCCCCAGCATTTT. Protein sequence: CASSKGTGGSQPQHF. The whole variable domain, remainder taken from reference TRBV2 and TRBJ1-5, is EPEVTQTPSHQVTQMGQEVILRCVPISNHLYFYWYRQILGQKVEFLVSFYNNEISEKSEIFDDQFSVERPDGSNFTLKIRSTKLEDSAMYFCASSKGTGGSQPQHFGDGTRLSIL.